A single T cell receptor (beta chain) is shown here with its context. What it binds is not known. A read error may be the cause here, since a much bigger clone is one base away. CDR1 is SGHTA, CDR2 FQGNSA, per germline. The CDR3 extends over 15 amino acids. These data belong to a study of T cell repertoires in cytomegalovirus infection. Study-level information: Through public TCR beta signatures, both CMV infection and matching HLA type were indicated. General study results and limits: Frequencies of public TCR beta families were cumulated, and this identified carriers of CMV plus the relevant HLA. Across the ex vivo response, the dominant clonotypes were HLA-C-restricted CMV-specific TCR beta clonotypes.

TCRdb re-called the reads through MiXCR, storing one row per CDR3 protein. This table holds roughly 730,000 distinct CDR3 sequences, 30% to 35% found once. V is TRBV7-2 and J is TRBJ2-3; 13 bases align to TRBD2. The material sequenced was cultured PBMCs, taken from culture after CMV antigen stimulation. The sequence was collected from a human donor in good health (CMV status not recorded). Some clones in this sample may be carry-over from other donors' samples. The CDR3 here is CASSWTSGSPDTQDF. CDR3 sequence (DNA): TGTGCCAGCAGTTGGACTAGCGGGAGTCCAGATACGCAGGATTTT.